Listed here is a single T cell receptor beta chain. Its matching antigen is unknown. Here immunoSEQ multiplex PCR was the method, and the copy in TCRdb shows in-frame clones only, minus some. The data contain 90,000 to 120,000 clones, about 85% of them singletons. The CDR3 length is 17 residues. From germline, CDR1 is MGHDK and CDR2 SYGVNS. The junction had 5 bases not matched to a gene; V was cut back by 3 bases and J by 2 bases. This sample was taken from a study of T cell responses to AZD1222 COVID-19 vaccine. General study findings and limits: Repertoires were collected only later (after the peak T cell response had occurred).

The V call is TRBV25-1, the J call TRBJ1-3; 12 bases line up with TRBD1. The TCR originated in an adult who received the AZD1222 COVID-19 vaccine. Sequenced material: peripheral blood, taken 28 days after the second AZD1222 dose. This CDR3 reads CASSDSGTGGAGNTIYF. The CDR3 DNA follows: TGTGCCAGCAGTGACTCCGGGACAGGGGGCGCTGGAAACACCATATATTTT. Supplemented by reference TRBV25-1 and TRBJ1-3, the full variable domain reads EADIYQTPRYLVIGTGKKITLECSQTMGHDKMYWYQQDPGMELHLIHYSYGVNSTEKGDLSSESTVSRIRTEHFPLTLESARPSHTSQYLCASSDSGTGGAGNTIYFGEGSWLTVV.